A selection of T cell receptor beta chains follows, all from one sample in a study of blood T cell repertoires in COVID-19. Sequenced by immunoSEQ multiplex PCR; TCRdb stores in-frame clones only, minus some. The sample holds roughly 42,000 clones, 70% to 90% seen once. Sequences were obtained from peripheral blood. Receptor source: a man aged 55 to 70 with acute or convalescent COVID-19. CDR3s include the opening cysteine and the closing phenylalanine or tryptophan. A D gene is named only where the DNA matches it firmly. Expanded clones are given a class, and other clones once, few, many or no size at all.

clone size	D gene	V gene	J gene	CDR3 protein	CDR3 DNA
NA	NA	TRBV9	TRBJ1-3	CASSVIGGSGNTIYF	TGTGCCAGCAGCGTAATCGGCGGCTCTGGAAACACCATATATTTT
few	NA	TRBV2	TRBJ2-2	CASSQKGDTGELFF	TGTGCCAGCAGCCAAAAAGGAGATACCGGGGAGCTGTTTTTT
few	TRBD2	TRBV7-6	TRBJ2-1	CASSLTSGGARVDEQFF	TGTGCCAGCAGCCTGACTAGCGGGGGGGCCAGGGTCGATGAGCAGTTCTTC
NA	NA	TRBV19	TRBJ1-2	CASSPLGTPSLNYGYTF	TGTGCCAGTAGTCCCCTAGGGACACCATCCCTTAACTATGGCTACACCTTC
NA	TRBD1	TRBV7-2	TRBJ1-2	CASSLAPDRARYGYTF	TGTGCCAGCAGCTTAGCCCCGGACAGGGCCCGCTATGGCTACACCTTC
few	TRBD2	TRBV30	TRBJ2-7	CAWSGLAGATSYEQYF	TGTGCCTGGAGTGGACTAGCGGGGGCGACCTCCTACGAGCAGTACTTC
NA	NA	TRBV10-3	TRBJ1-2	CAISDTRPLNYGYTF	TGTGCCATCAGCGACACACGACCCCTCAACTATGGCTACACCTTC
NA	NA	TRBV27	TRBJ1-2	CASSFDSGNYGYTF	TGTGCCAGCAGTTTTGATTCGGGGAACTATGGCTACACCTTC
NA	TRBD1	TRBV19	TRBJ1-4	CASRLTGLNEKLFF	TGTGCCAGTAGACTGACAGGGCTAAATGAAAAACTGTTTTTT
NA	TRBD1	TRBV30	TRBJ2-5	CAWTGTVQETQYF	TGTGCCTGGACTGGGACAGTACAAGAGACCCAGTACTTC
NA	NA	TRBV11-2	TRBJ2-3	CASSLVYGTDTQYF	TGTGCCAGCAGCTTAGTGTACGGGACAGATACGCAGTATTTT
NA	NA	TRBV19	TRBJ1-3	CASRAVGGSGNTIYF	TGTGCCAGTAGAGCTGTGGGGGGCTCTGGAAACACCATATATTTT
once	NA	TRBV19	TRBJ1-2	CASRPIGATNYGYTF	TGTGCCAGTAGGCCGATTGGGGCTACTAACTATGGCTACACCTTC
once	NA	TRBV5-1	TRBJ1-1	CASSFRENTEAFF	TGCGCCAGCAGCTTCAGGGAAAACACTGAAGCTTTCTTT
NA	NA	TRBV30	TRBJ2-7	CAGGWTEFLRGQYF	TGTGCCGGAGGGTGGACGGAATTCCTACGAGGGCAGTACTTC
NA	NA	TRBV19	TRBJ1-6	CASSMSPISYNSPLHF	TGTGCCAGTAGTATGAGTCCCATCTCCTATAATTCACCCCTCCACTTT
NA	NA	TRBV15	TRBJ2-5	CATSRRGPGSTAGAQETQYF	TGTGCCACCAGCAGACGCGGACCGGGGTCGACCGCTGGCGCCCAAGAGACCCAGTACTTC
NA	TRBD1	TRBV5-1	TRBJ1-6	CASSLDRTDPRSSYNSPLHF	TGCGCCAGCAGCCTGGACAGGACGGACCCACGGAGCTCCTATAATTCACCCCTCCACTTT
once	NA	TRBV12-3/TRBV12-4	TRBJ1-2	CASSGLAGYTF	TGTGCCAGCAGCGGACTTGCTGGCTACACCTTC
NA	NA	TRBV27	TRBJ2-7	CASSPSRDSSYEQYF	TGTGCCAGCAGTCCGTCCCGGGACTCCTCCTACGAGCAGTACTTC
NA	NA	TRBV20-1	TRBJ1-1	CSARGSGGAFF	TGCAGTGCTAGAGGCAGCGGTGGGGCTTTCTTT
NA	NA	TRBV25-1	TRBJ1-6	CASRGFSSYNSPLHF	TGTGCCAGCCGGGGATTTAGCTCCTATAATTCACCCCTCCACTTT
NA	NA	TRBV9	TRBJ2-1	CASSVSSLTGADEQFF	TGTGCCAGCAGCGTATCCTCCCTCACGGGTGCGGATGAGCAGTTCTTC
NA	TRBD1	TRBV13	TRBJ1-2	CASSRDRGYGYTF	TGTGCCAGCAGCCGCGACAGGGGCTATGGCTACACCTTC
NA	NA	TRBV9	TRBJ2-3	CASSVDPGGTSTDTQYF	TGTGCCAGCAGCGTAGACCCCGGCGGAACTAGCACAGATACGCAGTATTTT
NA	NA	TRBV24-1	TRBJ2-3	CATSDPTGYGTDTQYF	TGTGCCACCAGTGATCCTACAGGGTACGGCACAGATACGCAGTATTTT
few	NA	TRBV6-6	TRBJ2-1	CASSYRAGGNNEQFF	TGTGCCAGCAGTTACAGGGCAGGGGGGAACAATGAGCAGTTCTTC
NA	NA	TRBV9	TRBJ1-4	CASSVGTNQLFF	TGTGCCAGCAGCGTCGGGACAAACCAACTGTTTTTT
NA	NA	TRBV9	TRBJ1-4	CASSVWGGSGEKLFF	TGTGCCAGCAGCGTCTGGGGGGGCTCTGGTGAAAAACTGTTTTTT
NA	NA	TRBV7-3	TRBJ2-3	CASSLGGRGVAAADTQYF	TGTGCCAGCAGCTTAGGGGGTCGAGGAGTAGCGGCCGCAGATACGCAGTATTTT
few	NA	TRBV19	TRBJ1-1	CASSIGGGESTEAFF	TGTGCCAGTAGTATTGGCGGGGGTGAGAGCACTGAAGCTTTCTTT
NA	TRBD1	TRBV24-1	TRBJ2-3	CATSDAAGTGATDTQYF	TGTGCCACCAGTGATGCCGCCGGGACAGGGGCCACAGATACGCAGTATTTT
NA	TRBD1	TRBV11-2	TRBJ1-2	CASSLDGTATREGGYTF	TGTGCCAGCAGCTTAGATGGGACAGCGACCCGAGAAGGTGGCTACACCTTC
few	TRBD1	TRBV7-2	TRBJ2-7	CASSLDPGGLYEQYF	TGTGCCAGCAGCTTAGATCCAGGGGGCCTCTACGAGCAGTACTTC
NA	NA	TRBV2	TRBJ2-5	CASRPLFDQETQYF	TGTGCCAGCAGGCCCCTATTCGACCAAGAGACCCAGTACTTC
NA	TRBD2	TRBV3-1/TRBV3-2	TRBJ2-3	CASSPGLAGTDTQYF	TGTGCCAGCAGCCCCGGACTAGCGGGCACAGATACGCAGTATTTT
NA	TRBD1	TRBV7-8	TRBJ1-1	CASSDRGQNTEAFF	TGTGCCAGCAGCGACAGGGGGCAGAACACTGAAGCTTTCTTT